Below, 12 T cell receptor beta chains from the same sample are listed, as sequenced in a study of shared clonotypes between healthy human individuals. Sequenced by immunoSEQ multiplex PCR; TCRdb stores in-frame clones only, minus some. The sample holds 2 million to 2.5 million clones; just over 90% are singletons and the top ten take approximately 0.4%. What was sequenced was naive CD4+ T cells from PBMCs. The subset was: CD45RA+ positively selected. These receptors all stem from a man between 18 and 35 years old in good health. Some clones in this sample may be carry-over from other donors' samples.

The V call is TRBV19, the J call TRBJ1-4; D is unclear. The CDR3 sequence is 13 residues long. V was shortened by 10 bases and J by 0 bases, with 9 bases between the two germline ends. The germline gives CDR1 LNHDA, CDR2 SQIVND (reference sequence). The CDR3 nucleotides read TGTGCCACCGATCACCCAACTAATGAAAAACTGTTTTTT. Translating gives CATDHPTNEKLFF. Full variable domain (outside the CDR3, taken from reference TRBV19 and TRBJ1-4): DGGITQSPKYLFRKEGQNVTLSCEQNLNHDAMYWYRQDPGQGLRLIYYSQIVNDFQKGDIAEGYSVSREKKESFPLTVTSAQKNPTAFYLCATDHPTNEKLFFGSGTQLSVL.

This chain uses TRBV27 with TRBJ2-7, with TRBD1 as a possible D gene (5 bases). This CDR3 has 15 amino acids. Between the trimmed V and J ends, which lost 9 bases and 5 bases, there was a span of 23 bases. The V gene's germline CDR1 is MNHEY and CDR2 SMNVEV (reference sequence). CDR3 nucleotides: TGTGCCAGGAAGAACCGGTGCTCCCCCAGGGACGAGCAGTACTTC. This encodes CARKNRCSPRDEQYF.

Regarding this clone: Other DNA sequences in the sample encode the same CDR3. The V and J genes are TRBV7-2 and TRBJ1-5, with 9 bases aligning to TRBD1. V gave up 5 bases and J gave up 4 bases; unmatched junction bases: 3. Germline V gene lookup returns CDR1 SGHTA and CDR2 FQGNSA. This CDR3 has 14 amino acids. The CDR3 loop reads CASSLGTGNQPQHF. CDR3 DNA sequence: TGTGCCAGCAGCCTCGGGACAGGGAATCAGCCCCAGCATTTT.

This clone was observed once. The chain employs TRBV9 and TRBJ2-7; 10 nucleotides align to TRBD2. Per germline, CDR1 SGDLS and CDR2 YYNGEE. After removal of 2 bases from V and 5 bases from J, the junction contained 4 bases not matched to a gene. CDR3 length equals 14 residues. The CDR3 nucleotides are TGTGCCAGCAGCGTTACTAGCGGGATCCACGAGCAGTACTTC. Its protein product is CASSVTSGIHEQYF.

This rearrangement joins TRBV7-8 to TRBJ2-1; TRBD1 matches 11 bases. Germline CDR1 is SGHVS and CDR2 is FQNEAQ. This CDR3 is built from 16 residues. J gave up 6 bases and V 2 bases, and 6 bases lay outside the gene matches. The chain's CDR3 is CASSLRTGGPLNEQFF. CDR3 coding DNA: TGTGCCAGCAGCTTAAGGACAGGGGGCCCCCTCAATGAGCAGTTCTTC.

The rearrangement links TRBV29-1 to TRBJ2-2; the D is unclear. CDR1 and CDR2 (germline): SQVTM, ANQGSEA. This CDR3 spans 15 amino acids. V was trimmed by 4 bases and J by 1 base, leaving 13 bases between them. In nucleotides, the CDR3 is TGCAGCGTTGCATCGTCGACGGGGAACACCGGGGAGCTGTTTTTT. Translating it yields CSVASSTGNTGELFF.

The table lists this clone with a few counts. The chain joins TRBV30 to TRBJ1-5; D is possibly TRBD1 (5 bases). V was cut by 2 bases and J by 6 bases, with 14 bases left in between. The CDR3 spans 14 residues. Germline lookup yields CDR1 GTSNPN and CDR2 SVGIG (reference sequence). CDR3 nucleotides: TGTGCCTGGAGTTGGCAGGGTACGGGTCAGCCCCAGCATTTT. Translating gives CAWSWQGTGQPQHF. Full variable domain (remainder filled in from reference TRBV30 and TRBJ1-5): SQTIHQWPATLVQPVGSPLSLECTVEGTSNPNLYWYRQAAGRGLQLLFYSVGIGQISSEVPQNLSASRPQDRQFILSSKKLLLSDSGFYLCAWSWQGTGQPQHFGDGTRLSIL.

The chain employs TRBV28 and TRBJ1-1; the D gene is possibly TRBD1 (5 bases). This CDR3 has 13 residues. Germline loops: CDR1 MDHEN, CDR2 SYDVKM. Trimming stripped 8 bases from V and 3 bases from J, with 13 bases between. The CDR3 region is CASEEGRDTEAFF. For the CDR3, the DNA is TGTGCCAGCGAAGAGGGCAGGGACACTGAAGCTTTCTTT.

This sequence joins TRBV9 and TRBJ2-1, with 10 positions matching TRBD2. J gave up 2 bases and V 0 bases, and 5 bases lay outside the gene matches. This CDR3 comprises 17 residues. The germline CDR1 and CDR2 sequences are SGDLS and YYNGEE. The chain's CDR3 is CASSVALAGAAYNEQFF. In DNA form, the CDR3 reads TGTGCCAGCAGCGTAGCTCTAGCGGGAGCGGCCTACAATGAGCAGTTCTTC.

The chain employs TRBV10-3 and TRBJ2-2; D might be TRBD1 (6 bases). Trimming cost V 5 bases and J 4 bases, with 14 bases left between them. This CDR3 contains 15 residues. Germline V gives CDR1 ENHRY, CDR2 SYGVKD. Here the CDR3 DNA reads TGTGCCATCAGTCCGGGACAAAGTCGCACCGGGGAGCTGTTTTTT. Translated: CAISPGQSRTGELFF.

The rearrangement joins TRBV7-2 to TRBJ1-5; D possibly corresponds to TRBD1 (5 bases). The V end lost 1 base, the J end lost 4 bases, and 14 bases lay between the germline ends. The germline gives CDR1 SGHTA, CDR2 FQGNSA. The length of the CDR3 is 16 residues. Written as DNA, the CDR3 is TGTGCCAGCAGCTTAGTGTCCACTCAGGGAAATCAGCCCCAGCATTTT. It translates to CASSLVSTQGNQPQHF. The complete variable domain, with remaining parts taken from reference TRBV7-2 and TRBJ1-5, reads GAGVSQSPSNKVTEKGKDVELRCDPISGHTALYWYRQSLGQGLEFLIYFQGNSAPDKSGLPSDRFSAERTGGSVSTLTIQRTQQEDSAVYLCASSLVSTQGNQPQHFGDGTRLSIL.

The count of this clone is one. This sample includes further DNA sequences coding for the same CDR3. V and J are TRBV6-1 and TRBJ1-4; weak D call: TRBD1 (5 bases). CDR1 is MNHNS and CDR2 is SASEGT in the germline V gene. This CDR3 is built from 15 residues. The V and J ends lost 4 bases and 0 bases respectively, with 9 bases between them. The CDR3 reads CASSGGGPTNEKLFF. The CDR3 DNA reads TGTGCCAGCAGTGGGGGGGGTCCAACTAATGAAAAACTGTTTTTT.